This entry features one TCR beta chain sequence. The data were produced by immunoSEQ multiplex PCR, yet TCRdb's version contains in-frame clones alone and is incomplete. The sample lists more than 25,000 clones; 86% were seen once. Germline V gene data show CDR1 as SGHAT and CDR2 as FQNNGV. The CDR3 contains 18 residues. V trimming: 2 bases; J trimming: 5 bases; junction bases outside the gene matches: 16. The sample comes from a study of OX40 agonist ivuxolimab in advanced cancers. Study context: From roughly 20 to 79 years was the age range, with a mean of about 56 years, and around 83% were male. Patients with prior anti-PD-1, anti-PD-L1 or anti-CTLA-4 therapy were eligible; about 40% had some.

This clonotype originated in an adult with an advanced solid tumor such as melanoma, head and neck, liver or kidney cancer. This chain uses TRBV11-2 with TRBJ1-2; TRBD1 agrees at 8 bases. The input for sequencing was CD4+ or CD8+ T cells sorted from blood, taken in a trial of the OX40 agonist ivuxolimab. CDR3 residues: CASSLQTGEGSWRYGYTF. CDR3 DNA: TGTGCCAGCAGCTTACAGACAGGGGAGGGCTCATGGCGGTATGGCTACACCTTC.